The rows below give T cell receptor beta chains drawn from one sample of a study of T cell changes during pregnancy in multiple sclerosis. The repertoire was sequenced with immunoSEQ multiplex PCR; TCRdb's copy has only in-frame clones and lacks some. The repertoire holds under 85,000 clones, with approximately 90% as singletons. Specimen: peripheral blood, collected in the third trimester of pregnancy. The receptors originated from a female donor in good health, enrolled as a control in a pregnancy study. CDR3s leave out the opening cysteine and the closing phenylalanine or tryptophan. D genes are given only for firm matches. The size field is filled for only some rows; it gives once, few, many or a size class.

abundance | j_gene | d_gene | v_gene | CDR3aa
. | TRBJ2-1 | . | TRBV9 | ASSVRWSSYNEQF
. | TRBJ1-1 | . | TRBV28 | ASSETNRELDTEAF
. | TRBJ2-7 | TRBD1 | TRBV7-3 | ASSPAGTGYEQY
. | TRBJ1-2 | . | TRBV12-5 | ASGHGPRDGYT
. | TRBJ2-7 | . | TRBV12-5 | ASGLEAGPYEQY
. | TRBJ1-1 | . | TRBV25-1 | ASSEPGQLTEAF
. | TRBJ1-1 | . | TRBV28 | ASSPHTGFDTEAF
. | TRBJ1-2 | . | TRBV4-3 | ASSQGQVSGYT
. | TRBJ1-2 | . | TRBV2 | ASREPGVQNLWSYT
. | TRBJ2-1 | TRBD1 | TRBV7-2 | ASSLGGTANYNEQF
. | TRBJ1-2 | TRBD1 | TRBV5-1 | ASSYPGTGLGYT
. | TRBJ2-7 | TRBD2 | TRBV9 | ASGGGAIYEQY
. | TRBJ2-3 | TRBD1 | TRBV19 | ASSRQGARDTQY
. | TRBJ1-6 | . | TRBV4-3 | ASSQEAKPLPPLH
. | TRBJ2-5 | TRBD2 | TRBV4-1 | ASSHGAAGGLQETQY
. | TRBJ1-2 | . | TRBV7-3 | ASRTEGVHYGYT
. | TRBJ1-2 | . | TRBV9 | ASRYGNYGYT
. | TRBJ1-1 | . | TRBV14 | ASSQGRGLEAF
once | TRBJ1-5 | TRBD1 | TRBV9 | ASNRGGFDQPQH
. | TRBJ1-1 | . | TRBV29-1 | SVRGNTEAF
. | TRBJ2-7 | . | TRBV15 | ATSRDVPTYEQY
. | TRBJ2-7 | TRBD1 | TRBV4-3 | ASSQGFGTGNEQY
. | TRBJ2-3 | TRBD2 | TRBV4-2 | ASSQTPGLAGGLDDTQY
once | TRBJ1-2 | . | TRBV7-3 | ASSLTGTGYGYT
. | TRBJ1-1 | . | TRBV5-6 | ASSLGGAPEAF
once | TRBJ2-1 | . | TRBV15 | ATSRVGWNEQF
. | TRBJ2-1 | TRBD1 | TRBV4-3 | ASSLQGQANEQF
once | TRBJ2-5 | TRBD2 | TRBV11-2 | ASSISGVGETQY
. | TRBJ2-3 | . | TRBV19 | ASRDTGNTDTQY
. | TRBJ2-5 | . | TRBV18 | ASSPGTQETQY
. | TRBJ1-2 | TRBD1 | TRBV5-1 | ASRDRVGANYGYT
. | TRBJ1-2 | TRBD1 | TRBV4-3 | ASSLRTGDNYGYT
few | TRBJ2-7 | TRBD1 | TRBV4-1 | ASSQDDRGDYEQY
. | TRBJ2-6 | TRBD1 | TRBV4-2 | ASSQHLLTGGGSGANVLT
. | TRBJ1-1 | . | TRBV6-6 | ASSYGGGVGNTEAF
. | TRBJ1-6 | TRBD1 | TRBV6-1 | ASRGGTGSPLH
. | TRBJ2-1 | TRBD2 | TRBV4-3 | ASSQEWRGGTNEQF
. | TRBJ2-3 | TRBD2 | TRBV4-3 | ASSQDATSGTFTDTQY
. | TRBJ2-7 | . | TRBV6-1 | ASSVQQVAKGY
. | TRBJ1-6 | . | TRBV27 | ASSSDRQSLH
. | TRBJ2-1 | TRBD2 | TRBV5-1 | ASKYQAGGSYNEQF
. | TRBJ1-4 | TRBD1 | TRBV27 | ASSPVAGGWEKLF
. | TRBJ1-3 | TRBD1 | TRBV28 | ASSPTGGNGNTIY
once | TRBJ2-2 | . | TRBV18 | ASSPPTQGNTGELF
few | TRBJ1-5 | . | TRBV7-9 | ASSLQNQPQH
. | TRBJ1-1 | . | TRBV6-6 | ASSPWEGSDTEAF
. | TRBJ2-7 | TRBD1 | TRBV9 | ASIEQGYV
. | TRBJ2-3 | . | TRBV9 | ASSVERKDTQY
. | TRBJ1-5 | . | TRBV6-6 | ASGQVSTDQPQH
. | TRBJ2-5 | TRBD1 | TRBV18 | ASTGTAQETQY
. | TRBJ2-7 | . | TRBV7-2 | ASSLDPQPAYEQY
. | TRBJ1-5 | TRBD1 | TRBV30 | ASSKGASQPQH
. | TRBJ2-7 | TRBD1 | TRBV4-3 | ASSQEVRTGFYEQY
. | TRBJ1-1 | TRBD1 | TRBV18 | ASSPPTAGGTTEAF
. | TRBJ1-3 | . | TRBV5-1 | ASSYTADSGNTIY
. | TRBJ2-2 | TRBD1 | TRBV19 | ASINLGQGESGELF
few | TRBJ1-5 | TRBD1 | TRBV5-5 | ASSKDRDQPQH
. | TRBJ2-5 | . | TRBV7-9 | ASRSSAETQY
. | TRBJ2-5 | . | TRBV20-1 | SALRETQY
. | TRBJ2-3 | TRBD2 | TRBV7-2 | ASSPGLASDTQY